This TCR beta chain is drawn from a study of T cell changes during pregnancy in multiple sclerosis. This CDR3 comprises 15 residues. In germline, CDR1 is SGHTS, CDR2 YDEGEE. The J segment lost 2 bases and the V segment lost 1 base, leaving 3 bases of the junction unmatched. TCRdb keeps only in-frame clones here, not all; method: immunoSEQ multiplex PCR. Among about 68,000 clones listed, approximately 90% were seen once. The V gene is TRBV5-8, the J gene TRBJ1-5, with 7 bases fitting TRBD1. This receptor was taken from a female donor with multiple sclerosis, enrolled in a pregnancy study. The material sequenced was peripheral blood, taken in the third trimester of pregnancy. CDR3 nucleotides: TGTGCCAGCAGCTTGAACAGGGGCGGCAATCAGCCCCAGCATTTT. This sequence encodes CASSLNRGGNQPQHF.